The clone carrying this TCR beta chain was observed once. This record belongs to a study of T cell changes during pregnancy in multiple sclerosis. V dropped 8 bases and J dropped 1 base, with 20 bases sitting between them. The length of the CDR3 is 16 residues. CDR1 MNHEY and CDR2 SMNVEV come from the germline V gene (reference sequence). Sequenced by immunoSEQ multiplex PCR; TCRdb stores in-frame clones only, minus some. The repertoire holds 50,000 to 60,000 clones, with about 90% as singletons. The TCR was taken from a female donor with multiple sclerosis, enrolled in a pregnancy study. Sequences were derived from CD4+ T cells from peripheral blood mononuclear cells, sampled in the first trimester of pregnancy. V is TRBV27 and J is TRBJ1-2; a weak D match, TRBD1 (6 bases). CDR3 DNA sequence: TGTGCCAGCTCCCGGGGGGCAGGAGATATTAACTATGGCTACACCTTC. Translating gives CASSRGAGDINYGYTF.